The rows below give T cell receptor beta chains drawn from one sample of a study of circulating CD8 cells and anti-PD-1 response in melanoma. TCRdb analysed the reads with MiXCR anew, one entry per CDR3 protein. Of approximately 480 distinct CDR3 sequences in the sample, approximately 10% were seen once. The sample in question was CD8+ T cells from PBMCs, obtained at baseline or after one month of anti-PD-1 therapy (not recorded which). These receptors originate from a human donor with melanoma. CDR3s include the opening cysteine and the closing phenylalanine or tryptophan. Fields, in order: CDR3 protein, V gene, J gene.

CSASSPALPSNQPQHF	TRBV20-1	TRBJ1-5
CASSQEWPGGSTGELFF	TRBV3-1	TRBJ2-2
CSVVWGTDPDTQYF	TRBV29-1	TRBJ2-3
CASSIQGSFYGYTF	TRBV19	TRBJ1-2